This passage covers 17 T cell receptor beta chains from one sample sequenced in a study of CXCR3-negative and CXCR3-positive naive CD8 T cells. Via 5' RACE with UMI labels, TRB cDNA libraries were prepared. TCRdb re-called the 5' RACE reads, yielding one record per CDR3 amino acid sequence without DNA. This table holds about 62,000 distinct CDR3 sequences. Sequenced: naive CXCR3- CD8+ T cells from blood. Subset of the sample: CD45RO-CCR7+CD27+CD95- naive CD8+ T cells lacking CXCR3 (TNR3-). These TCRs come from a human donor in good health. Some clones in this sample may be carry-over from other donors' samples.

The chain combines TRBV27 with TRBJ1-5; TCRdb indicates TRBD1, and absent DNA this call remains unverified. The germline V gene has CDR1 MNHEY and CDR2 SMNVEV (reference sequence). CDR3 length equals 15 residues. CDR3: CASSLLGGGNQPQHF.

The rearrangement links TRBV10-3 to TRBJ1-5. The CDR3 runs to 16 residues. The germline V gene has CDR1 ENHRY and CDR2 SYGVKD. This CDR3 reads CATARGVNNGNQPQHF.

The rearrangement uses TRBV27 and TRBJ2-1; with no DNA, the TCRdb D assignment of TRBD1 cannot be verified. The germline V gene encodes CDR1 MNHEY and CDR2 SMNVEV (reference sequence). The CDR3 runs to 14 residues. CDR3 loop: CASAGTGGRNEQFF.

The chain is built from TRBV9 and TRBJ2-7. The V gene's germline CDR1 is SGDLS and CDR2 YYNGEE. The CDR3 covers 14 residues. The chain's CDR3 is CASSFQTDSYEQYF.

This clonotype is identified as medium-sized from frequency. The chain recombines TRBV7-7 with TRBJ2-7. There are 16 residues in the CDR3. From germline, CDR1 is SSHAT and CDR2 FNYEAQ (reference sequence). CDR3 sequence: CASRSTWTASSYEQYF. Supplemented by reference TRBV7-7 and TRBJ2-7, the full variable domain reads GAGVSQSPRYKVTKRGQDVTLRCDPISSHATLYWYQQALGQGPEFLTYFNYEAQPDKSGLPSDRFSAERPEGSISTLTIQRTEQRDSAMYRCASRSTWTASSYEQYFGPGTRLTVT.

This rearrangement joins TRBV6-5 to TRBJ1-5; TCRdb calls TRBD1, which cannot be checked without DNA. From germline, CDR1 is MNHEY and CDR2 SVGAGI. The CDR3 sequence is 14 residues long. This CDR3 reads CASSLGQGDQPQHF.

The CDR3 spells CASSLSPYEKVQNEQFF. V is TRBV5-1 and J is TRBJ2-1. Looked up from germline, CDR1 is SGHRS and CDR2 is YFSETQ. The CDR3 contains 17 residues.

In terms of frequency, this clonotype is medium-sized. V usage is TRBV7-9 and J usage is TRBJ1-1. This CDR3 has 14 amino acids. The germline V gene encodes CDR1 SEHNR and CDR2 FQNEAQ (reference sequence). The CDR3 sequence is CASSSTSLNTEAFF. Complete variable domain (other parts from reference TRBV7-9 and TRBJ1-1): DTGVSQNPRHKITKRGQNVTFRCDPISEHNRLYWYRQTLGQGPEFLTYFQNEAQLEKSRLLSDRFSAERPKGSFSTLEIQRTEQGDSAMYLCASSSTSLNTEAFFGQGTRLTVV.

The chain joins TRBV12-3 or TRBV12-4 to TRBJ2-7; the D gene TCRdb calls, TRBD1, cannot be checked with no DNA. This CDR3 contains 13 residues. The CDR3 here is CAISRGYSYEQYF.

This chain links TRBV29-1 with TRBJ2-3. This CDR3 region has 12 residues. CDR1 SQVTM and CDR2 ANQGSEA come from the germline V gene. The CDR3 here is CTHGASTDTQYF.

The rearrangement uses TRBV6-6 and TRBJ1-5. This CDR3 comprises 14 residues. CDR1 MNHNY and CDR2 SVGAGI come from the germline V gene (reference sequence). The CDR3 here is CASSYEGGNQPQHF.

CDR3 protein: CSVDLGGLAGRADTQYF. V usage is TRBV29-1 and J usage is TRBJ2-3; there is no DNA to check the TCRdb D call of TRBD2. This CDR3 contains 17 residues. Germline V gene sequence: CDR1 SQVTM, CDR2 ANQGSEA.

CDR3 loop: CASSQEGALAKNIQYF. This rearrangement joins TRBV3-1 to TRBJ2-4; the TCRdb call, TRBD1, lacks DNA for checking. Germline V gives CDR1 LGHDT, CDR2 YNNKEL (reference sequence). The length of the CDR3 is 16 residues.

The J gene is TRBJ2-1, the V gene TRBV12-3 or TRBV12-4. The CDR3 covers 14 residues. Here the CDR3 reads CASSGPISYNEQFF.

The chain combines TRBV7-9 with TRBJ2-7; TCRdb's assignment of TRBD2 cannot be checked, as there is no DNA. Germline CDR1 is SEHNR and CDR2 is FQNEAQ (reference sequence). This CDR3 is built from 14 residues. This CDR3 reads CASSTREVFDEQYF.

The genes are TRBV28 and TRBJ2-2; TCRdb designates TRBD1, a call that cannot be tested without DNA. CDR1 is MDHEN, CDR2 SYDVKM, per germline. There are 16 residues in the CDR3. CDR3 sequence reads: CASSLGWGQVTGELFF.

The CDR3: CASSGERGKYNEQFF. This chain links TRBV2 with TRBJ2-1; TCRdb names TRBD1, which stays unverified in the absence of DNA. CDR1 and CDR2 (germline): SNHLY, FYNNEI. The CDR3 has 15 residues.